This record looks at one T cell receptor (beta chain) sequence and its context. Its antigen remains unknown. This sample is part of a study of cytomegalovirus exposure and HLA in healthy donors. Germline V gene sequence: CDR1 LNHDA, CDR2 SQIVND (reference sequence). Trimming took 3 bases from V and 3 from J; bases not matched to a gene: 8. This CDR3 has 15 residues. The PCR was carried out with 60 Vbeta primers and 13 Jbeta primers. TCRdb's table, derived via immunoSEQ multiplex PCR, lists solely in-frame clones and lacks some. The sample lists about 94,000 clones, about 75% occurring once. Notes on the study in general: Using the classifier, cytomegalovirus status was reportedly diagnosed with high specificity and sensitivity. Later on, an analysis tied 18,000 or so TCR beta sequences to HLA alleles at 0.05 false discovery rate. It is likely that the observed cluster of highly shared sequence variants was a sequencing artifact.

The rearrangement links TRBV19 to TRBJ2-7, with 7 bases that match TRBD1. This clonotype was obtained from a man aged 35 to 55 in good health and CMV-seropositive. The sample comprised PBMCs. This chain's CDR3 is CASSMVTGQSYEQYF. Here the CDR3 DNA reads TGTGCCAGTAGTATGGTGACGGGACAGAGCTACGAGCAGTACTTC.